This T cell receptor beta chain is drawn from a study of patients and donors after allogeneic stem cell transplantation. The CDR3 is 12 residues long. V gave up 5 bases and J gave up 11 bases; unmatched junction bases: 8. Germline assignment: CDR1 PRHDT and CDR2 FYEKMQ (reference sequence). TCRdb reprocessed the RT-PCR reads via MiXCR and lists one record per CDR3 protein. In the table there are about 200,000 distinct CDR3 sequences, roughly 38% of which are singletons. V usage is TRBV13 and J usage is TRBJ2-5; 7 nucleotides match TRBD1. The TCR sequence derives from a human donor who was either an allogeneic HSCT recipient or a stem cell or donor lymphocyte infusion donor (not recorded which). It is not recorded whose cells these are; they may come from a transplant donor. The sequencing sample was made of blood, either unsorted or a sorted T cell fraction (not recorded which). CDR3: CASSAGDSSQYF. The DNA for the CDR3 is TGTGCCAGCAGCGCCGGGGACAGCTCGCAGTACTTC.